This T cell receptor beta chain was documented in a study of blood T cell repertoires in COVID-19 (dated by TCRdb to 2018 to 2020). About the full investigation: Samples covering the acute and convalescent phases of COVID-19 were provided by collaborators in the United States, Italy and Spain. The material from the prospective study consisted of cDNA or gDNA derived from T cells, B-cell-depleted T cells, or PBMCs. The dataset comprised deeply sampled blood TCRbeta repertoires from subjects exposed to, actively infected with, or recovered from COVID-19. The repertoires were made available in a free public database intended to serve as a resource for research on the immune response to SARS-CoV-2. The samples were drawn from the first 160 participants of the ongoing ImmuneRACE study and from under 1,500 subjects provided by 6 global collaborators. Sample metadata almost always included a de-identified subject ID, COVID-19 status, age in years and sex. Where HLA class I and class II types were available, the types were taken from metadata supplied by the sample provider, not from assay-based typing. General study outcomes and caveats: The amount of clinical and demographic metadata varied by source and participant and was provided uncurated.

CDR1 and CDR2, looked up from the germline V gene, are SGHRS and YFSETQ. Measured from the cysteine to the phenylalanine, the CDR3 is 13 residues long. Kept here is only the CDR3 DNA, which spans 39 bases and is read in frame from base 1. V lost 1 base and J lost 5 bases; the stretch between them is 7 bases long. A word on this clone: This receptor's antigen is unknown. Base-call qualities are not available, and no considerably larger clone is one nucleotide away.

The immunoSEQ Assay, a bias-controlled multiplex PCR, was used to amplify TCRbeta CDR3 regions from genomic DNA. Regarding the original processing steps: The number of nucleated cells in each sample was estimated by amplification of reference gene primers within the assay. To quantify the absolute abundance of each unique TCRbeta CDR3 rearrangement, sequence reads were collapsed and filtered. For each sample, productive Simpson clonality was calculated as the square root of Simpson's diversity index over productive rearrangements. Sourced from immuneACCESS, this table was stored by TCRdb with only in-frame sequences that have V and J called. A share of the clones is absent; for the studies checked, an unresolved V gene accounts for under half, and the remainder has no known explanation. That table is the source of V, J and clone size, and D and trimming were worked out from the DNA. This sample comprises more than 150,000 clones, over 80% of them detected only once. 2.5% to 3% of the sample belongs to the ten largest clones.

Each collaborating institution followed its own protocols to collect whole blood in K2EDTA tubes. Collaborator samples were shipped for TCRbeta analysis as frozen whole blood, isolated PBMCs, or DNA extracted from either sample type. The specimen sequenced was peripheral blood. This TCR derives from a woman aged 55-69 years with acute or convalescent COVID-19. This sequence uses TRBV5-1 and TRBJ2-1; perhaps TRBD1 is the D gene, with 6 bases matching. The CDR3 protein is CASSLTGHNEQFF. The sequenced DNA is TGCGCCAGCAGCTTGACAGGGCACAATGAGCAGTTCTTC. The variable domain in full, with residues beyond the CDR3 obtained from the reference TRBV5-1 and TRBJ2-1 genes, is KAGVTQTPRYLIKTRGQQVTLSCSPISGHRSVSWYQQTPGQGLQFLFEYFSETQRNKGNFPGRFSGRQFSNSRSEMNVSTLELGDSALYLCASSLTGHNEQFFGPGTRLTVL.